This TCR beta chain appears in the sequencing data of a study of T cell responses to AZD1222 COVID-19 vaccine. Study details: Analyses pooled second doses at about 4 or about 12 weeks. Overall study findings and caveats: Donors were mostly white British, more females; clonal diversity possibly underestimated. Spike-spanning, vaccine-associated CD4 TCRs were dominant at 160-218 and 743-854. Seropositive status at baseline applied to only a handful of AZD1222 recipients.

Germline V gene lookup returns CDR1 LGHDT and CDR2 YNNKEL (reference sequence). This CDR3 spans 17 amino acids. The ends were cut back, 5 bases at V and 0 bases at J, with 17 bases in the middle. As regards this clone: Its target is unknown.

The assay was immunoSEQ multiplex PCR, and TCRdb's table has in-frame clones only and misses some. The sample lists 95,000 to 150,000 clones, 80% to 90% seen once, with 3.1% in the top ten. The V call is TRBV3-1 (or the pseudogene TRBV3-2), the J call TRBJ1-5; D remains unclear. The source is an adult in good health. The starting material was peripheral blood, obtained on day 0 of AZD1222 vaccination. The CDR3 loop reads CASSASYTGYSNQPQHF. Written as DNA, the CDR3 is TGTGCCAGCAGCGCTTCTTACACCGGGTATAGCAATCAGCCCCAGCATTTT.